This entry features one TCR beta chain sequence. The CDR3 is made up of 16 amino acids. V shed 0 bases, J shed 5 bases, and the junction held 3 bases outside the gene matches. CDR1 ENHRY and CDR2 SYGVKD come from the germline V gene. The data were obtained in a study of OX40 agonist ivuxolimab in advanced cancers. Clones were read by immunoSEQ multiplex PCR, and TCRdb kept only the in-frame ones, dropping some. Among fewer than 80,000 clones listed, 89% were seen once. The origin of this receptor is an adult with an advanced solid tumor such as melanoma, head and neck, liver or kidney cancer. Material: CD4+ or CD8+ T cells sorted from blood, obtained in a trial of the OX40 agonist ivuxolimab. This chain links TRBV10-3 with TRBJ2-1; TRBD2 agrees at 11 bases. DNA of the CDR3: TGTGCCATCAGTGAGTCCCCTAGCGGGGGGCACAATGAGCAGTTCTTC. It specifies CAISESPSGGHNEQFF.